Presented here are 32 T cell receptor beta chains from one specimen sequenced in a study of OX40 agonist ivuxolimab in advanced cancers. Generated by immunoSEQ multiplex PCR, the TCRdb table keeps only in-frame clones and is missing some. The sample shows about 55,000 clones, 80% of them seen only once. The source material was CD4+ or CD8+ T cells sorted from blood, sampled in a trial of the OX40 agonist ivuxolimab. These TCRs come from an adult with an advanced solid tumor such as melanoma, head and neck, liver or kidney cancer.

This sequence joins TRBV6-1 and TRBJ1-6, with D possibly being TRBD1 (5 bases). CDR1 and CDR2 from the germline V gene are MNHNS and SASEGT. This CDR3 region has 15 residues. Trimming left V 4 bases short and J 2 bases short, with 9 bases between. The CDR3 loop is CASSVVQAYNSPLHF. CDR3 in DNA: TGTGCCAGCAGTGTAGTACAGGCCTATAATTCACCCCTCCACTTT.

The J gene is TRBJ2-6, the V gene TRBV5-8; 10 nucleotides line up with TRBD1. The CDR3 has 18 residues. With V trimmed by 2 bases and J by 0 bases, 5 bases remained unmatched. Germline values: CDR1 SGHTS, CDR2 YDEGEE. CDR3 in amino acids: CASSLRDRGFSGANVLTF. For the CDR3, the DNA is TGTGCCAGCAGCTTAAGGGACAGGGGTTTCTCTGGGGCCAACGTCCTGACTTTC.

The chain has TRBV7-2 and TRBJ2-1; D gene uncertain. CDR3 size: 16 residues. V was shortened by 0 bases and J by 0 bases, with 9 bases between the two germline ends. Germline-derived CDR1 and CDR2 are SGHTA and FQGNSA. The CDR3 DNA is TGTGCCAGCAGCTTAGCCCCGGATAGCTCCTACAATGAGCAGTTCTTC. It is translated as CASSLAPDSSYNEQFF.

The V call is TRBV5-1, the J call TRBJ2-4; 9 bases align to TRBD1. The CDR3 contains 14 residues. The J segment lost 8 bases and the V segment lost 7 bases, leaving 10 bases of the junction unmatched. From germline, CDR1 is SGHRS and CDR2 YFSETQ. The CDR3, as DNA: TGCGCCAGCCGAAAAACAGGGGGCCGGGACATTCAGTACTTC. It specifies CASRKTGGRDIQYF.

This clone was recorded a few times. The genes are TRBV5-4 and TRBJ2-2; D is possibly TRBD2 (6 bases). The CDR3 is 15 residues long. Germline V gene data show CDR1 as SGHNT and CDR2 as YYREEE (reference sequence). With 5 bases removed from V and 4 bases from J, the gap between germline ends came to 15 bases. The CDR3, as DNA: TGTGCCAGCAGTACCCTAGCCGGGGGCACCGGGGAGCTGTTTTTT. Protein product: CASSTLAGGTGELFF.

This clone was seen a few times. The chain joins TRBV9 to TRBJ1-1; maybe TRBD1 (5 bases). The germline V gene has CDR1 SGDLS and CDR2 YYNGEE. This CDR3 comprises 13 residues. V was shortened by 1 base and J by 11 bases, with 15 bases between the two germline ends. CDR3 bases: TGTGCCAGCAGCGTAAGAAGTGGGGGATTGGCTTTCTTT. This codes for CASSVRSGGLAFF.

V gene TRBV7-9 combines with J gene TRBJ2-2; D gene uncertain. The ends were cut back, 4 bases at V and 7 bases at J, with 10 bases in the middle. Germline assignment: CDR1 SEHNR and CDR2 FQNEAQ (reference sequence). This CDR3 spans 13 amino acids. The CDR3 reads CASSSIAVGELFF. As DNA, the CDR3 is TGTGCCAGCAGCTCGATAGCAGTCGGGGAGCTGTTTTTT.

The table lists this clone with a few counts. The CDR3 DNA is TGTGCCAGCAGTTTAGGGCGCGGAAGGGTGAACACTGAAGCTTTCTTT. It translates to CASSLGRGRVNTEAFF. This rearrangement joins TRBV28 to TRBJ1-1, with D uncertain. Trimming cost V 2 bases and J 0 bases, with 13 bases left between them. Germline V CDR1 and CDR2: MDHEN, SYDVKM. The CDR3 is 16 residues long.

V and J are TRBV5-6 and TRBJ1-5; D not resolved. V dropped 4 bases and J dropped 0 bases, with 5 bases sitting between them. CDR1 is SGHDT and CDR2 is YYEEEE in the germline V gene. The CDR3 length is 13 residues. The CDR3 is CASSSNSNQPQHF. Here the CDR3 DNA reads TGTGCCAGCAGCAGTAATAGCAATCAGCCCCAGCATTTT.

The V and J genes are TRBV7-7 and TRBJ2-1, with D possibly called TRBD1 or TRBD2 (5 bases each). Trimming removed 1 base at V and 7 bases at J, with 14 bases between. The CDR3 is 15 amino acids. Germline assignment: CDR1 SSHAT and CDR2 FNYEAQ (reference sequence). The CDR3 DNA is TGTGCCAGCAGCTTAGAGGAAGGGTGGGGGAATGAGCAGTTCTTC. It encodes CASSLEEGWGNEQFF.

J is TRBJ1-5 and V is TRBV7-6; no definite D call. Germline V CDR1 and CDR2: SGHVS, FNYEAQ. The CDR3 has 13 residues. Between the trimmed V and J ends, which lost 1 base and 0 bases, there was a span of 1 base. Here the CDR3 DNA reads TGTGCCAGCAGCTTAGATAGCAATCAGCCCCAGCATTTT. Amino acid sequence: CASSLDSNQPQHF.

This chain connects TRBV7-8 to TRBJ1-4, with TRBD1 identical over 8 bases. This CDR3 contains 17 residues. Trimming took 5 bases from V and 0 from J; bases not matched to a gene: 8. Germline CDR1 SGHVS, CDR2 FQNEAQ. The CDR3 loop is CASSAVRGLATNEKLFF. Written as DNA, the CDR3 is TGTGCCAGCAGCGCCGTCAGGGGGCTCGCAACTAATGAAAAACTGTTTTTT.

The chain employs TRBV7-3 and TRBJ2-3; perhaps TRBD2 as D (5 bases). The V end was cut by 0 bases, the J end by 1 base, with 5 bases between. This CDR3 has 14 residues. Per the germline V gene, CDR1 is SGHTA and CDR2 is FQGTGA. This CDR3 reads CASSLTRGTDTQYF. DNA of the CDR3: TGTGCCAGCAGCTTAACGAGGGGCACAGATACGCAGTATTTT.

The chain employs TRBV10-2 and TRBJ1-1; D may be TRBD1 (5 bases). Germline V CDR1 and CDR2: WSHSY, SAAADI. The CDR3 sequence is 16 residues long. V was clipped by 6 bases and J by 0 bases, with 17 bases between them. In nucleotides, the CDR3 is TGCGCCAGCAGCCTGCGGTTGGGGGGAATGAACACTGAAGCTTTCTTT. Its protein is CASSLRLGGMNTEAFF.

The CDR3 region is CAFEPRTSGSEQYF. DNA of the CDR3: TGTGCCTTCGAGCCTCGGACTAGCGGGAGTGAGCAGTACTTC. This rearrangement joins TRBV30 to TRBJ2-7, with 13 bases that match TRBD2. Germline V lookup: CDR1 GTSNPN, CDR2 SVGIG (reference sequence). The CDR3 length is 14 residues. V was pared by 7 bases and J by 7 bases, with 10 bases of the junction left unmatched.

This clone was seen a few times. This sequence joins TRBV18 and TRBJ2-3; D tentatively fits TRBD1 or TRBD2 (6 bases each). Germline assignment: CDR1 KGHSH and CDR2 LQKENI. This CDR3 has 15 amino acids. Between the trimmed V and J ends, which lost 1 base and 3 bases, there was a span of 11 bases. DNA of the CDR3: TGTGCCAGCTCACCACAGGGGGGAGCTACAGATACGCAGTATTTT. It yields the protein CASSPQGGATDTQYF.

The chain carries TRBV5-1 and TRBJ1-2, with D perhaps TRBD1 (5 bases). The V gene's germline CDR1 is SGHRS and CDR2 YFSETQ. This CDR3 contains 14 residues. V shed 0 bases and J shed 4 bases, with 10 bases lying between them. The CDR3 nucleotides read TGCGCCAGCAGCTTGGAAGGGGTCAGCTATGGCTACACCTTC. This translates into CASSLEGVSYGYTF.

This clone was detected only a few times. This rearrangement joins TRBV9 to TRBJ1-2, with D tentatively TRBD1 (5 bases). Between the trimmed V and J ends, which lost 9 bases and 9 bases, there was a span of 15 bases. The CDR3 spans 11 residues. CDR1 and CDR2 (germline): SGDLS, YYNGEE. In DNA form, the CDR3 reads TGTGCCACCGCCCGTGGGGCCAGCTACACCTTC. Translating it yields CATARGASYTF.

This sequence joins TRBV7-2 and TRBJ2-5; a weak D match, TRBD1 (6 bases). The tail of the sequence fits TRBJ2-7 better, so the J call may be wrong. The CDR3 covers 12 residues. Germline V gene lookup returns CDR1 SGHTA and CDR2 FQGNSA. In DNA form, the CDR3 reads TGTGCCAGCAGCGCACAGGGCTACGAGCAGTACTTC. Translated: CASSAQGYEQYF.

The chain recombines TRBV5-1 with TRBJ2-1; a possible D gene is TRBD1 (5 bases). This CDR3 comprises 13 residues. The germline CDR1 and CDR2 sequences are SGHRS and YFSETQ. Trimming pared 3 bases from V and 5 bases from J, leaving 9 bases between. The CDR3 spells CASSSAGHNEQFF. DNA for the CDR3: TGCGCCAGCAGCTCGGCAGGGCACAATGAGCAGTTCTTC.

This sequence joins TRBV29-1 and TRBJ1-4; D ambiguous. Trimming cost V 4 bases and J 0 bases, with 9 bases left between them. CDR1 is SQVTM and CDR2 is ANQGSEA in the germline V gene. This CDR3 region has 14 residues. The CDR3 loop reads CSVGETTTNEKLFF. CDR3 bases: TGCAGCGTTGGGGAGACCACAACTAATGAAAAACTGTTTTTT. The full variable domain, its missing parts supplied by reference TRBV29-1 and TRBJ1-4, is SAVISQKPSRDICQRGTSLTIQCQVDSQVTMMFWYRQQPGQSLTLIATANQGSEATYESGFVIDKFPISRPNLTFSTLTVSNMSPEDSSIYLCSVGETTTNEKLFFGSGTQLSVL.

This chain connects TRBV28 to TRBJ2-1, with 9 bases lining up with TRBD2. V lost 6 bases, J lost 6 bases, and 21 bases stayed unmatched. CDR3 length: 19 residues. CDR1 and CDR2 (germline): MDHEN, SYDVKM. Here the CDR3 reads CASSPWGPVEGTSRNEQFF. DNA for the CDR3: TGTGCCAGCAGCCCCTGGGGACCCGTAGAGGGGACTAGCCGCAATGAGCAGTTCTTC.

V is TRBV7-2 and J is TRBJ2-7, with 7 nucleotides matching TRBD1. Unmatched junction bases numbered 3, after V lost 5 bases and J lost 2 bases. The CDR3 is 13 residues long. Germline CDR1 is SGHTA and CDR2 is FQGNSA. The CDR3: CASSPGQPYEQYF. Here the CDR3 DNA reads TGTGCCAGCAGCCCGGGACAGCCCTACGAGCAGTACTTC.

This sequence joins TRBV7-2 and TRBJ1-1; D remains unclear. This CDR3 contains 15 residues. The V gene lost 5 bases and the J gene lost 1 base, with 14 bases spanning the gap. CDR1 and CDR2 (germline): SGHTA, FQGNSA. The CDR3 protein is CASSRRLGGNTEAFF. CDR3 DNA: TGTGCCAGCAGCCGCCGCCTGGGTGGGAACACTGAAGCTTTCTTT.

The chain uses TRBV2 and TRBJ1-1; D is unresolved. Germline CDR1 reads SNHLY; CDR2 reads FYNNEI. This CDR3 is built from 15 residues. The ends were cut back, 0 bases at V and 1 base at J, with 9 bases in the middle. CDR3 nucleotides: TGTGCCAGCAGTGAAGCAGAGTCTTGGAACACTGAAGCTTTCTTT. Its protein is CASSEAESWNTEAFF.

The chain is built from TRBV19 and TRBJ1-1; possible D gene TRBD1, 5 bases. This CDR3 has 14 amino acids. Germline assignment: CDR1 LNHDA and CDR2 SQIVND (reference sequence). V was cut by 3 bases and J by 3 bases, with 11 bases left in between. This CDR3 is CASSIEGDYTEAFF. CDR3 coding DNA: TGTGCCAGTAGTATTGAAGGGGATTACACTGAAGCTTTCTTT. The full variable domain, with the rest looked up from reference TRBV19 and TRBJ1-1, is DGGITQSPKYLFRKEGQNVTLSCEQNLNHDAMYWYRQDPGQGLRLIYYSQIVNDFQKGDIAEGYSVSREKKESFPLTVTSAQKNPTAFYLCASSIEGDYTEAFFGQGTRLTVV.

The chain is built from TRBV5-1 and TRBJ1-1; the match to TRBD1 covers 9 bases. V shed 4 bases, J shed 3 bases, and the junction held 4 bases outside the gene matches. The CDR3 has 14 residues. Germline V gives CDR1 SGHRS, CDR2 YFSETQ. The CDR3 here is CASSRGDRDTEAFF. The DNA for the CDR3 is TGCGCCAGCAGCAGAGGGGACAGGGACACTGAAGCTTTCTTT. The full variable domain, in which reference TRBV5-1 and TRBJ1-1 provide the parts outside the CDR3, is KAGVTQTPRYLIKTRGQQVTLSCSPISGHRSVSWYQQTPGQGLQFLFEYFSETQRNKGNFPGRFSGRQFSNSRSEMNVSTLELGDSALYLCASSRGDRDTEAFFGQGTRLTVV.

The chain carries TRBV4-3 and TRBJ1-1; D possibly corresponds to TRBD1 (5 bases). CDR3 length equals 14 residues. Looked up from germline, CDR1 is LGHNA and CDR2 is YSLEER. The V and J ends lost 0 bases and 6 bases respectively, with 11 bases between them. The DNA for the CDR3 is TGCGCCAGCAGCCAAGACTCAGGGTCCCCTGAAGCTTTCTTT. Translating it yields CASSQDSGSPEAFF.

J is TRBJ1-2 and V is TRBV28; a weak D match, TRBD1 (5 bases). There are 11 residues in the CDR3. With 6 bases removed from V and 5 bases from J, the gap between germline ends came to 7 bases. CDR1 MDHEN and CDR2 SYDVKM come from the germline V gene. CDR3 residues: CASRWGYGYTF. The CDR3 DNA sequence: TGTGCCAGCAGGTGGGGGTATGGCTACACCTTC.

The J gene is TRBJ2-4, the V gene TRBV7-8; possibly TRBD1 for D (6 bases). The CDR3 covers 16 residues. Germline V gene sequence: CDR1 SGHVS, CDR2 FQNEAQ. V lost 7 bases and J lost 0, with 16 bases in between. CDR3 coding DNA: TGTGCCAGCACCCTGGGGGCAGTCCTAGCCAAAAACATTCAGTACTTC. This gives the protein CASTLGAVLAKNIQYF.

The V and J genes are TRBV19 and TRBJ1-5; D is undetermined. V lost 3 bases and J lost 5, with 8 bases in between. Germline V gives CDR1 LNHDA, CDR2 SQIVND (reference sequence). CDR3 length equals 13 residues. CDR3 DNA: TGTGCCAGTAGTATCAGGAAAGATCAGCCCCAGCATTTT. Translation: CASSIRKDQPQHF.

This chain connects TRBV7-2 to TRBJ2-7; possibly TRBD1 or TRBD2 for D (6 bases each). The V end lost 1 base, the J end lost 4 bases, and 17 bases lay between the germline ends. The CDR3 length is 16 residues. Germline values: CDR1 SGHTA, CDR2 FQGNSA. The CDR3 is CASSLEGVGSTYEQYF. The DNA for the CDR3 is TGTGCCAGCAGCTTAGAGGGGGTCGGGAGCACGTACGAGCAGTACTTC.